This entry features one T cell receptor beta chain sequence. Its antigen remains unidentified. The data originate from a study of brain T cells in children with intractable seizures. The CDR3 has 13 amino acids. Germline V gene data show CDR1 as GTSNPN and CDR2 as SVGIG (reference sequence). Unmatched junction bases numbered 9, after V lost 1 base and J lost 17 bases. The assay was immunoSEQ multiplex PCR, and TCRdb's table has in-frame clones only and misses some. The sample yields 300,000 to 400,000 clones, about 93% seen once. Study-level points and caveats: Pre-surgery blood may have been undersampled, hiding some clones. Viral specificity was inferred only from CDR3 similarity; HCMV serostatus was unknown.

Time point given: blood from clinic visit 5 months post-surgery; TSC patient then seizure free. The sequenced cases were selected for having the highest brain T cell transcript signatures. Patients received at least one anti-epileptic drug before surgery. The clonotype was recovered from a boy under two years old with tuberous sclerosis and intractable seizures. The chain couples TRBV30 to TRBJ1-6; 9 bases match TRBD1. The sequencing used peripheral blood, collected roughly 5 months after surgery. CDR3 sequence: CAWSEGQGLNVHF. The DNA for the CDR3 is TGTGCCTGGAGTGAGGGACAGGGCCTGAACGTCCACTTT.